This T cell receptor beta chain was captured by sequencing in a study of T-cell reconstitution after alpha-beta-depleted transplantation in children. Whole-study results and caveats: Where alpha-beta T cells came from about two months after transplant was reportedly several hundred expanded graft clones. Some patients owed their high day-60 TCRbeta diversity to surviving recipient T cells and thymic progenitors.

Note on this clonotype: Its specificity is not known.

Trimming stripped 7 bases from V and 7 bases from J, with 5 bases between. Germline CDR1 is DFQATT and CDR2 is SNEGSKA (reference sequence). The CDR3 loop spans 8 amino acids. It was with unique molecular identifiers that the TCRbeta library was prepared. TCRdb itself ran the PCR reads through MiXCR, one entry per CDR3 protein. The sample holds about 150,000 distinct CDR3 sequences, around 8.5% seen once. The sequence derives from a female patient between 2 and 15 years old who had a stem cell transplant for congenital amegakaryocytic thrombocytopenia, so the T cells may come from the graft donor. Material: PBMCs, mostly from graft donor cells, obtained 180 days after TCRalphabeta/CD19-depleted stem cell transplant. The chain has TRBV20-1 and TRBJ2-7; no reliable D call. Here the CDR3 reads CSVEEQYF. The CDR3 coding sequence is TGCAGTGTTGAAGAGCAGTACTTC.